This T cell receptor (beta chain) stems from a study of cytomegalovirus exposure and HLA in healthy donors. Overall study results and limits: No immune exposure information besides CMV serostatus was available. Certain sequence variants were highly shared and formed a cluster, and this cluster was likely a sequencing artifact.

Donors were ostensibly healthy at sampling, although undocumented immune exposures were probable. To note about this clone: Its antigen is still unknown.

The PCR was carried out with 60 Vbeta primers and 13 Jbeta primers. Measured with immunoSEQ multiplex PCR; TCRdb has only the in-frame clones, and not every one. The sample consists of approximately 140,000 clones, 73% of them appearing once. The sequencing sample was made of PBMCs. This clonotype originated in a human donor in good health.

CDR3 protein: CASSPSTTDTQYF. Here the CDR3 DNA reads TGTGCCAGCAGCCCGAGCACCACAGATACGCAGTATTTT. V gene TRBV7-9 combines with J gene TRBJ2-3; D unclear. Per the germline V gene, CDR1 is SEHNR and CDR2 is FQNEAQ (reference sequence). There are 13 residues in the CDR3. Trimming pared 5 bases from V and 2 bases from J, leaving 8 bases between.